This TCR beta chain appears in the sequencing data of a study of neurological immune-mediated disorders (dated by TCRdb to the late 2010s). In the study overall: The study compared peripheral blood TCR-beta repertoires of HTLV-I-associated myelopathy (HAM/TSP) patients, multiple sclerosis patients and healthy controls using UMI-based sequencing. Alongside PBMC samples, the set of some 100 TCR-beta libraries contained longitudinal samples, technical triplicates, and paired CD4+ and CD8+ T-cell subsets that had been sorted. Longitudinal HAM/TSP donors and healthy donors each had 3 time-points at intervals of roughly 3-40 months. The cohort included about 70 subjects: some 14 with HAM/TSP, roughly 35 with multiple sclerosis, and around 20 healthy controls. Findings and caveats that apply to the study as a whole: TCR clonal expansion was highest in HAM/TSP patients and lowest in MS patients, with MS patients falling below even healthy controls. Expanded clones from different subjects shared no identical CDR3 amino acid sequences, which suggests that TCR-beta repertoires were private in all groups.

This clonotype was seen ten or more times. Its cognate antigen has yet to be identified. Base qualities are not provided; no much larger clone lies one nucleotide away. Taken with the paper, the label for time point translates to: longitudinal time-point 2. The healthy controls were volunteers from blood banks in Maryland, USA. Libraries from unsorted PBMCs were made from 2 million PBMCs kept in RNAlater at -80 degrees C until RNA extraction. Peripheral blood was subjected to Ficoll-Hypaque density gradient centrifugation to isolate PBMCs, which were then cryopreserved in liquid nitrogen. cDNA synthesis used template-switch 5'RACE with a primer carrying a 10-nucleotide random unique molecular identifier tagging each TCR transcript. Each sequencing run produced over 200 million TCR-beta sequences covering 15-18 subjects. The RNeasy kit was used to extract total RNA. The KAPA Real-time Library Amplification kit was used to amplify TCR-beta VDJ regions with primers targeting the TCR constant region and the 5'RACE anchor. Sample indexes and Illumina adaptors were added in a first PCR, and a second PCR then increased library yield. After Ampure bead purification, the TCR product of roughly 650 bp was size-selected on a 2% E-gel SizeSelection system. Before pooling, libraries had their quality checked on a Bioanalyzer, their concentration measured with Qubit, and their quantity determined with the Kapa Library Quantification kit. Libraries were sequenced paired-end 2 x 150 bp on an Illumina HiSeq 2500. To increase sequence diversity, about 25-30% phiX was spiked into each library pool. As for the authors' bioinformatics: The quality-filtered reads were processed with the UMI-based MiGEC pipeline, whose error correction step removed more than 85% of the raw TCR sequences. IMGT germline references were used for alignment of VDJ genes, and clonotypes were defined by a unique CDR3 amino acid sequence together with V-J genes. VDJtools evaluated clonal expansion, Shannon diversity and CDR3 relatedness (CalcPairwiseDistances, ClusterSamples); CLCbio workbench built phylogenetic trees. Clones with at least 8 unique UMIs were defined as expanded, with this threshold being based on coefficient-of-variation modelling across technical triplicates. In TCRdb, the public reads were trimmed at Q25 with fastp and aligned with MiXCR, with productive beta chains retained. Merged by CDR3 protein, the rows form single entries marked with the most common genes and DNA. These V and J calls originate from TCRdb's pipeline instead of the authors' own analysis. The sample has tens of thousands of distinct CDR3 sequences on record, 10% to 15% of them singletons. 2.3% of the sample is in the top ten clones.

Sequenced: PBMCs. This TCR derives from a woman between 35 and 50 years old in good health.

The nucleotide sequence reads TGTGCCAGCAGCTCTAGGGTTTTCAGGGACACTGAAGCTTTCTTT. The resulting protein is CASSSRVFRDTEAFF. The chain links TRBV5-6 with TRBJ1-1; matching of 5 bases hints at TRBD1 as the D gene. Reading from cysteine to phenylalanine, the CDR3 counts 15 amino acids. Kept here is only the CDR3 DNA, which spans 45 bases and is read in frame from base 1. In the germline V gene, CDR1 corresponds to SGHDT and CDR2 to YYEEEE. Relative to germline, V is 3 bases shorter and J is 3 bases shorter, with 15 bases between their ends.